Each of the 28 T cell receptor beta chains below was sequenced from the same sample in a study of cytomegalovirus exposure and HLA in healthy donors. 60 Vbeta and 13 Jbeta primers were used in PCR. Sequenced by immunoSEQ multiplex PCR; TCRdb stores in-frame clones only, minus some. The table lists approximately 140,000 clones, 75% to 80% of them singletons, with approximately 4.9% in the top ten. Specimen: PBMCs. The receptors here all came from a woman aged 45-65 years in good health and CMV-seronegative.

The V call is TRBV4-1, the J call TRBJ1-4; D remains ambiguous. V lost 4 bases to trimming and J lost 3 bases, with 9 bases between them. This CDR3 is 14 amino acids long. CDR1 is MGHRA and CDR2 is YSYEKL in the germline V gene. The CDR3 nucleotides are TGCGCCAGCAGCCTAGCATCCCCTAATGAAAAACTGTTTTTT. Encoded protein: CASSLASPNEKLFF.

This clone has a count of ten or more. The same CDR3 is also encoded by other DNA sequences in this sample. This chain uses TRBV15 with TRBJ2-1; 10 bases align to TRBD2. The CDR3 runs to 15 residues. Germline lookup yields CDR1 LNHNV and CDR2 YYDKDF (reference sequence). Trimming removed 5 bases from V and 8 bases from J; junction bases left unmatched: 9. The CDR3 DNA reads TGTGCCACCAGCCGGTCGCCTAGCGGGGGCGATGAGCAGTTCTTC. Amino acid sequence: CATSRSPSGGDEQFF.

The gene calls are TRBV4-2 and TRBJ1-1; D possibly corresponds to TRBD1 (6 bases). V lost 4 bases to trimming and J lost 4 bases, with 16 bases between them. CDR1 LGHNA and CDR2 YNFKEQ come from the germline V gene. This CDR3 has 15 amino acids. The chain's CDR3 is CASSPVQQGSTEAFF. The CDR3, as DNA: TGTGCCAGCAGCCCTGTTCAACAGGGAAGCACTGAAGCTTTCTTT.

The J gene is TRBJ1-1, the V gene TRBV30; 8 positions match TRBD1. V shed 1 base, J shed 2 bases, and the junction held 9 bases outside the gene matches. Germline CDR1 and CDR2: GTSNPN and SVGIG (reference sequence). The CDR3 length is 16 residues. This CDR3 is CAWSGRTGPPNTEAFF. The CDR3 nucleotides read TGTGCCTGGAGTGGTCGGACAGGGCCCCCAAACACTGAAGCTTTCTTT.

The chain is built from TRBV6-1 and TRBJ2-5; 11 nucleotides match TRBD1. Per germline, CDR1 MNHNS and CDR2 SASEGT. The V gene end was trimmed by 0 bases and the J gene end by 4 bases; junction bases not matched to a gene: 7. The CDR3 spans 17 residues. This chain's CDR3 is CASSEATGTGGRETQYF. The CDR3, as DNA: TGTGCCAGCAGTGAAGCTACCGGGACAGGGGGTAGAGAGACCCAGTACTTC.

The rearrangement uses TRBV11-3 and TRBJ2-1, with D possibly being TRBD2 (7 bases). The CDR3 is 15 amino acids. The V gene lost 3 bases and the J gene lost 2 bases, with 11 bases spanning the gap. Germline CDR1 SGHNT, CDR2 YENEEA. The CDR3: CASSLGGGPYNEQFF. The CDR3 DNA sequence: TGTGCCAGCAGCTTGGGAGGGGGGCCCTACAATGAGCAGTTCTTC. The variable domain in full, with the rest retrieved from reference TRBV11-3 and TRBJ2-1, is EAGVVQSPRYKIIEKKQPVAFWCNPISGHNTLYWYLQNLGQGPELLIRYENEEAVDDSQLPKDRFSAERLKGVDSTLKIQPAELGDSAVYLCASSLGGGPYNEQFFGPGTRLTVL.

This clone is classed as medium-sized (0.01 to 0.1%). The CDR3 region is CASSLDSGVYNEQFF. CDR3 nucleotides: TGCGCCAGCAGCTTGGATAGCGGGGTCTACAATGAGCAGTTCTTC. The rearrangement links TRBV5-1 to TRBJ2-1, with TRBD2 matching 8 bases. Germline V gene data show CDR1 as SGHRS and CDR2 as YFSETQ. The ends lost 0 bases at V and 3 bases at J; junction bases unmatched: 2. The CDR3 totals 15 residues.

Only one count was recorded for this clone. This chain links TRBV6-5 with TRBJ2-7, with a weak D call TRBD2 (5 bases). CDR1 and CDR2 (germline): MNHEY, SVGAGI. V lost 3 bases and J 2 bases, leaving 17 bases between the germline ends. The CDR3 consists of 16 residues. The CDR3, as DNA: TGTGCCAGCAGTTATACTAGGGCCTATTTCCCCTACGAGCAGTACTTC. It encodes CASSYTRAYFPYEQYF.

The CDR3 DNA sequence: TGTGCCAGCAGCCAGCACGGGGGGGGCTACACCTTC. It specifies CASSQHGGGYTF. The chain has TRBV11-2 and TRBJ1-2, with D maybe TRBD1 (5 bases). V dropped 5 bases and J dropped 8 bases, with 12 bases sitting between them. Germline V CDR1 and CDR2: SGHAT, FQNNGV. This CDR3 spans 12 amino acids.

This rearrangement joins TRBV4-2 to TRBJ1-3; D remains unclear. This CDR3 comprises 16 residues. Germline CDR1 and CDR2: LGHNA and YNFKEQ. Trimming took off 1 base at V and 0 bases at J, with 10 bases between the two ends. CDR3 in DNA: TGTGCCAGCAGCCAAGTAGCCCAGCTCTCTGGAAACACCATATATTTT. This gives the protein CASSQVAQLSGNTIYF.

The chain combines TRBV2 with TRBJ1-5, with D unresolved. This CDR3 region has 14 residues. The V end lost 3 bases, the J end lost 0 bases, and 6 bases lay between the germline ends. CDR1 is SNHLY, CDR2 FYNNEI, per germline. CDR3 DNA sequence: TGTGCCAGCAGTGATTCCCATAGCAATCAGCCCCAGCATTTT. Its translation is CASSDSHSNQPQHF. Supplemented by reference TRBV2 and TRBJ1-5, the full variable domain reads EPEVTQTPSHQVTQMGQEVILRCVPISNHLYFYWYRQILGQKVEFLVSFYNNEISEKSEIFDDQFSVERPDGSNFTLKIRSTKLEDSAMYFCASSDSHSNQPQHFGDGTRLSIL.

CDR3 sequence: CASSRQGLYTEAFF. The CDR3 DNA follows: TGTGCCAGTAGTAGACAGGGTTTGTACACTGAAGCTTTCTTT. This chain uses TRBV19 with TRBJ1-1; TRBD1 matches 7 bases. V shed 4 bases, J shed 3 bases, and the junction held 5 bases outside the gene matches. This CDR3 comprises 14 residues. CDR1 is LNHDA, CDR2 SQIVND, per germline (reference sequence). Using reference TRBV19 and TRBJ1-1 for the parts outside the CDR3, the full variable domain is DGGITQSPKYLFRKEGQNVTLSCEQNLNHDAMYWYRQDPGQGLRLIYYSQIVNDFQKGDIAEGYSVSREKKESFPLTVTSAQKNPTAFYLCASSRQGLYTEAFFGQGTRLTVV.

A single count supports this clone. The genes are TRBV6-6 and TRBJ2-7; 11 bases agree with TRBD1. From germline, CDR1 is MNHNY and CDR2 SVGAGI (reference sequence). With 6 bases clipped from V and 5 bases from J, the junction kept 9 bases outside the gene matches. The CDR3 length is 15 residues. The DNA of the CDR3 is TGTGCCAGCAGCCTGGACAGGGGGCTAGGGAACGAGCAGTACTTC. As protein: CASSLDRGLGNEQYF.

The CDR3 bases are TGTGCCATCAGTGTCGGGGGGGACGGACACACCGGGGAGCTGTTTTTT. Its translation: CAISVGGDGHTGELFF. The rearrangement joins TRBV10-3 to TRBJ2-2, with 8 bases identical to TRBD2. From germline, CDR1 is ENHRY and CDR2 SYGVKD. The V gene end was trimmed by 4 bases and the J gene end by 3 bases; junction bases not matched to a gene: 7. CDR3 length: 16 residues.

The gene calls are TRBV30 and TRBJ1-1, with 9 bases matching TRBD1. Germline trimming cut 3 bases from V and 1 base from J; bases unmatched to any gene: 6. This CDR3 region has 15 residues. Germline V CDR1 and CDR2: GTSNPN, SVGIG (reference sequence). For the CDR3, the DNA is TGTGCCTGGAGCGCACAGGGGGCGGGGAACACTGAAGCTTTCTTT. It specifies CAWSAQGAGNTEAFF.

This clone is a singleton in its sample. The chain combines TRBV5-1 with TRBJ1-3; 9 nucleotides align to TRBD1. The V segment lost 0 bases and the J segment 1 base; nucleotides outside the gene matches: 8. Germline CDR1 SGHRS, CDR2 YFSETQ. The CDR3 extends over 18 amino acids. Here the CDR3 DNA reads TGCGCCAGCAGCTTGGCTCAACAGGGGGCGAGGTCTGGAAACACCATATATTTT. It is translated as CASSLAQQGARSGNTIYF.

The chain has TRBV2 and TRBJ2-3; 13 positions agree with TRBD2. Germline lookup yields CDR1 SNHLY and CDR2 FYNNEI. The ends lost 8 bases at V and 4 bases at J; junction bases unmatched: 9. This CDR3 has 16 residues. CDR3: CASRTSGGLRADTQYF. The CDR3 coding sequence is TGTGCCAGCCGGACTAGCGGGGGCCTGAGGGCAGATACGCAGTATTTT.

The chain is built from TRBV5-4 and TRBJ1-2; the match to TRBD1 covers 7 bases. V dropped 4 bases and J dropped 8; count of bases not matched to a gene: 8. The germline gives CDR1 SGHNT, CDR2 YYREEE (reference sequence). The CDR3 spans 13 residues. As DNA, the CDR3 is TGTGCCAGCAGCACCGAGACAGGGAGCGGCTACACCTTC. Translation gives CASSTETGSGYTF.

The CDR3 region has the DNA TGTGCCAGCAGCTCGGGACTACCGAACACCGGGGAGCTGTTTTTT. Residues: CASSSGLPNTGELFF. The chain is built from TRBV5-4 and TRBJ2-2; TRBD2 aligns across 7 bases. This CDR3 contains 15 residues. Germline CDR1 is SGHNT and CDR2 is YYREEE (reference sequence). The junction had 2 bases not matched to a gene; V was cut back by 3 bases and J by 0 bases.

The rearrangement uses TRBV10-3 and TRBJ2-1; 7 bases are shared with TRBD1. The CDR3 totals 12 residues. Trimming cost V 2 bases and J 15 bases; bases outside gene matches: 7. CDR1 is ENHRY, CDR2 SYGVKD, per germline. CDR3 sequence reads: CAISEGDREGFF. For the CDR3, the DNA is TGTGCCATCAGTGAGGGAGACAGGGAAGGGTTCTTC.

The chain has TRBV9 and TRBJ2-3, with a weak D call TRBD2 (6 bases). The CDR3 totals 15 residues. V was shortened by 6 bases and J by 3 bases, with 17 bases between the two germline ends. CDR1 SGDLS and CDR2 YYNGEE come from the germline V gene. This CDR3 is CASTGGVGPTDTQYF. The DNA for the CDR3 is TGTGCCAGCACCGGCGGGGTTGGGCCAACAGATACGCAGTATTTT.

The chain employs TRBV7-2 and TRBJ2-7, with D tentatively TRBD1 (5 bases). Germline CDR1 reads SGHTA; CDR2 reads FQGNSA. Trimming took off 5 bases at V and 2 bases at J, with 13 bases between the two ends. The CDR3 totals 14 residues. The CDR3 DNA reads as TGTGCCAGCAGCCCCCAAGACAGAACCTACGAGCAGTACTTC. This gives the protein CASSPQDRTYEQYF. The whole variable domain, remainder taken from reference TRBV7-2 and TRBJ2-7, is GAGVSQSPSNKVTEKGKDVELRCDPISGHTALYWYRQSLGQGLEFLIYFQGNSAPDKSGLPSDRFSAERTGGSVSTLTIQRTQQEDSAVYLCASSPQDRTYEQYFGPGTRLTVT.

This chain links TRBV6-1 with TRBJ2-6, with a possible D match to TRBD1 (5 bases). V gave up 11 bases and J gave up 1 base, with 15 bases separating them. Germline V CDR1 and CDR2: MNHNS, SASEGT. The CDR3 spans 15 residues. The CDR3 sequence: CAVRARGSGANVLTF. CDR3 DNA: TGTGCCGTTAGAGCAAGGGGTTCTGGGGCCAACGTCCTGACTTTC.

J is TRBJ2-7 and V is TRBV6-6, with D possibly TRBD1 on 6 matching bases. The CDR3 runs to 15 residues. V was clipped by 5 bases and J by 3 bases, with 17 bases between them. Per the germline V gene, CDR1 is MNHNY and CDR2 is SVGAGI (reference sequence). The CDR3 reads CASSLTGTTNYEQYF. DNA of the CDR3: TGTGCCAGCAGTCTGACCGGGACAACAAACTACGAGCAGTACTTC.

This clone was counted a few times. The gene calls are TRBV2 and TRBJ2-5; 11 nucleotides align to TRBD2. V was clipped by 5 bases and J by 4 bases; unmatched bases: 15. Looked up from germline, CDR1 is SNHLY and CDR2 is FYNNEI. The CDR3 has 18 amino acids. CDR3 loop: CASSLLAGAPAVRETQYF. In DNA form, the CDR3 reads TGTGCCAGCAGTTTACTAGCGGGGGCCCCGGCCGTCCGAGAGACCCAGTACTTC.

This chain links TRBV4-1 with TRBJ2-5, with 13 bases fitting TRBD2. This CDR3 comprises 17 residues. CDR1 is MGHRA and CDR2 is YSYEKL in the germline V gene. V was clipped by 4 bases and J by 0 bases; unmatched bases: 5. The chain's CDR3 is CASSPRTSGGHQETQYF. CDR3 nucleotide sequence: TGCGCCAGCAGCCCCAGGACTAGCGGGGGCCACCAAGAGACCCAGTACTTC.

The chain joins TRBV28 to TRBJ1-4; D is unclear. The germline V gene has CDR1 MDHEN and CDR2 SYDVKM. The CDR3 has 17 amino acids. With 1 base removed from V and 8 bases from J, the gap between germline ends came to 20 bases. CDR3 DNA: TGTGCCAGCAGTTTATCCCGAGGGCAGGACGGTGTCGAAAAACTGTTTTTT. Its protein is CASSLSRGQDGVEKLFF.

V is TRBV5-1 and J is TRBJ1-1; D gene ambiguous. V lost 3 bases, J lost 4 bases, and 10 bases lay in between. The CDR3 length is 13 residues. Germline CDR1 SGHRS, CDR2 YFSETQ. The CDR3 DNA is TGCGCCAGCAGCTCCGAAGCCCGCACTGAAGCTTTCTTT. This translates into CASSSEARTEAFF.